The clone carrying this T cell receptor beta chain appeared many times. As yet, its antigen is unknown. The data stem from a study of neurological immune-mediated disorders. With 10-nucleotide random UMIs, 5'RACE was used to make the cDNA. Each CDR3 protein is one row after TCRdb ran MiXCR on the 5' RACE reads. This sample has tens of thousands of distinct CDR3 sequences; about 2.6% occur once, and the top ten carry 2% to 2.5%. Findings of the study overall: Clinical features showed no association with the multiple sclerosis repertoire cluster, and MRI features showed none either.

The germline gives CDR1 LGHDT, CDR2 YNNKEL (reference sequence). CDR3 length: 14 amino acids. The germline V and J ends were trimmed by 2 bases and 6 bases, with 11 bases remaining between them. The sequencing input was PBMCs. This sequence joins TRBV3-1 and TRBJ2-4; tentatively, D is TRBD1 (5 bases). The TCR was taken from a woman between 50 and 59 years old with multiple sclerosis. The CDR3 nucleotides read TGTGCCAGCAGCCAAAGGGGCGGTACAAACATTCAGTACTTC. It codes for CASSQRGGTNIQYF. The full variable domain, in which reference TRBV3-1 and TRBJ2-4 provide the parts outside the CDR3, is DTAVSQTPKYLVTQMGNDKSIKCEQNLGHDTMYWYKQDSKKFLKIMFSYNNKELIINETVPNRFSPKSPDKAHLNLHINSLELGDSAVYFCASSQRGGTNIQYFGAGTRLSVL.